The present entry profiles one T cell receptor (beta chain) with its context. This specimen belongs to a study of control samples from healthy donors and cancer patients. The CDR3 extends over 15 amino acids. Germline CDR1 and CDR2: SGHRS and YFSETQ. V was clipped by 0 bases and J by 0 bases, with 9 bases between them. Here immunoSEQ multiplex PCR was the method, and the copy in TCRdb shows in-frame clones only, minus some. The sample includes around 68,000 clones, over 65% of them seen just once. Sequencing was performed on PBMCs. The rearrangement uses TRBV5-1 and TRBJ1-1; D not certain. This TCR was recovered from a woman aged 45 to 65 with lung cancer. CDR3 region: CASSLESPMNTEAFF. DNA for the CDR3: TGCGCCAGCAGCTTGGAAAGTCCCATGAACACTGAAGCTTTCTTT.